A single sample is the source of the 14 T cell receptor beta chains below, sequenced in a study of T cells in Graves' hyperthyroidism and ophthalmopathy. Template material for amplifying TCR beta CDR3 regions consisted of RNA transcripts. The primer set for the first-round RT-PCR of the TCR CDR3 was HTBI. Each CDR3 protein is one row after TCRdb ran MiXCR on the multiplex PCR reads. Altogether more than 350,000 distinct CDR3 sequences are present, about 15% being singletons, with the ten largest covering roughly 33%. Material: blood. Every receptor here comes from a woman aged 30 to 39 with Graves' hyperthyroidism.

This clonotype has only a few counts. The chain employs TRBV4-1 and TRBJ2-2, with D possibly matching TRBD1 (6 bases). The germline CDR1 and CDR2 sequences are MGHRA and YSYEKL. This CDR3 has 16 residues. V lost 0 bases and J 6 bases, leaving 14 bases between the germline ends. CDR3 coding DNA: TGCGCCAGCAGCCAAGATCTGGGGGCGAGGGCCGGGGAGCTGTTTTTT. Amino acid sequence: CASSQDLGARAGELFF.

This clonotype occurred a few times. V is TRBV7-2 and J is TRBJ2-2; 13 nucleotides line up with TRBD2. This CDR3 comprises 15 residues. V lost 1 base and J lost 9; bases outside the gene matches: 2. Germline V lookup: CDR1 SGHTA, CDR2 FQGNSA. The CDR3 DNA is TGTGCCAGCAGCTTAGTACTAGCGGGAGGGCGGGAGCTGTTTTTT. Translated: CASSLVLAGGRELFF.

Turning to this clonotype: Just one base apart from a much larger clone, this may be a read error. The J gene is TRBJ2-2, the V gene TRBV28; D is tentatively TRBD1 or TRBD2 (5 bases each). Germline V CDR1 and CDR2: MDHEN, SYDVKM. The CDR3 sequence is 13 residues long. The CDR3 DNA is TGTGCCAGCAGTTTTCTGGGGCACGGGGAGCTGTTATTT. Amino acids: CASSFLGHGELLF.

At least ten counts were recorded for this clonotype. The chain joins TRBV12-3 or TRBV12-4 to TRBJ2-5; 9 nucleotides match TRBD2. The CDR3 runs 14 residues. V lost 6 bases to trimming and J lost 3 bases; unmatched junction nucleotides: 5. CDR3 in DNA: TGTGCCAGCAGGCGCTCTAGCGGGGAAGAGACCCAGTACTTC. Its protein product is CASRRSSGEETQYF.

This clonotype was picked up a small number of times. The chain recombines TRBV5-1 with TRBJ2-3, with a possible D match to TRBD1 (5 bases). Germline CDR1 reads SGHRS; CDR2 reads YFSETQ. This CDR3 is built from 16 residues. V dropped 0 bases and J dropped 4 bases, with 15 bases sitting between them. This CDR3 reads CASSLGATALADTQYF. Written as DNA, the CDR3 is TGCGCCAGCAGCTTGGGCGCGACAGCTCTTGCAGATACGCAGTATTTT.

This clonotype was observed a few times. V and J are TRBV20-1 and TRBJ1-1; D gene ambiguous. The V and J ends lost 2 bases and 1 base respectively, with 5 bases between them. The V gene's germline CDR1 is DFQATT and CDR2 SNEGSKA (reference sequence). The length of the CDR3 is 12 residues. CDR3 in amino acids: CSARSRNTEAFF. The CDR3 DNA is TGCAGTGCTAGATCGAGGAACACTGAAGCTTTCTTT.

This clonotype was seen repeatedly, ten times or more. This chain joins TRBV28 and TRBJ2-7, with 13 bases that match TRBD2. The V gene's germline CDR1 is MDHEN and CDR2 SYDVKM. V was clipped by 6 bases and J by 3 bases; unmatched bases: 11. The CDR3 sequence is 17 residues long. CDR3 region: CASRRTGTSGALYEQYF. In nucleotides, the CDR3 is TGTGCCAGCAGGCGGACCGGGACTAGCGGGGCCCTCTACGAGCAGTACTTC.

This chain links TRBV15 with TRBJ1-2; no firm D call. Per germline, CDR1 LNHNV and CDR2 YYDKDF (reference sequence). Trimming took off 3 bases at V and 4 bases at J, with 24 bases between the two ends. This CDR3 is 18 amino acids long. CDR3 region: CATSRGKPPEHRGYGYTF. The CDR3 DNA is TGTGCCACCAGCAGGGGAAAACCCCCCGAACACCGGGGCTATGGCTACACCTTC.

This clonotype occurred many times. The V call is TRBV10-3, the J call TRBJ2-4; TRBD1 aligns across 9 bases. This CDR3 has 13 amino acids. V trimming: 8 bases; J trimming: 5 bases; junction bases outside the gene matches: 4. Germline values: CDR1 ENHRY, CDR2 SYGVKD. This CDR3 reads CAISGQGQNIQYF. Here the CDR3 DNA reads TGTGCCATCTCGGGACAGGGACAAAACATTCAGTACTTC.

Here the CDR3 reads CASSLKLNSPLHF. The DNA for the CDR3 is TGTGCCAGCAGCTTAAAGCTAAATTCACCCCTCCACTTT. V and J are TRBV7-2 and TRBJ1-6; D not certain. This CDR3 comprises 13 residues. V was trimmed by 2 bases and J by 7 bases, leaving 6 bases between them. CDR1 and CDR2 from the germline V gene are SGHTA and FQGNSA.

This clonotype was seen many times. This chain joins TRBV20-1 and TRBJ2-1; no clear D gene. Between the trimmed V and J ends, which lost 1 base and 5 bases, there was a span of 9 bases. The CDR3 runs 13 residues. Germline CDR1 DFQATT, CDR2 SNEGSKA (reference sequence). CDR3 loop: CSARVSLDNEQFF. The DNA of the CDR3 is TGCAGTGCTAGAGTATCCCTTGACAATGAGCAGTTCTTC.

Many counts were recorded for this clonotype. The rearrangement uses TRBV18 and TRBJ2-7, with D unresolved. CDR1 KGHSH and CDR2 LQKENI come from the germline V gene. The CDR3 totals 12 residues. Trimming took off 3 bases at V and 2 bases at J, with 5 bases between the two ends. This CDR3 is CASSPFTYEQYF. The CDR3 bases are TGTGCCAGCTCACCCTTTACCTACGAGCAGTACTTC.

This clonotype was seen at least ten times. The chain joins TRBV28 to TRBJ2-7, with a tentative D call TRBD1 (6 bases). Germline CDR1 reads MDHEN; CDR2 reads SYDVKM. Deletions cut 6 bases from V and 4 bases from J, with 22 bases between. The CDR3 covers 16 residues. Written as DNA, the CDR3 is TGTGCCAGCAGCCTGGTAATCCCAGGGGATTATTACGAGCAGTACTTC. This encodes CASSLVIPGDYYEQYF.

The rearrangement uses TRBV29-1 and TRBJ1-2; 7 bases agree with TRBD1. Germline trimming cut 4 bases from V and 5 bases from J; bases unmatched to any gene: 7. The CDR3 sequence is 13 residues long. Germline V lookup: CDR1 SQVTM, CDR2 ANQGSEA. The CDR3 DNA sequence: TGCAGCGTTGCTGGCAGGGGGGCGTATGGCTACACCTTC. It encodes CSVAGRGAYGYTF.